The 8 T cell receptor beta chains presented below share a single source sample, sequenced in a study of blood T cell repertoires in COVID-19 (dated by TCRdb to 2018 to 2020). Libraries were built with the immunoSEQ multiplex PCR assay. TCRdb took this table from immuneACCESS and kept in-frame rearrangements with V and J called. Such tables lack part of the clones; where checked against another copy, unresolved V genes explain under half of the gap, and the rest is unexplained. This sample lists some 320,000 clones; 75% to 90% were detected once. Around 1.9% of the sample rests with the top ten. The sequenced sample consisted of PBMCs or T cells enriched from blood (not recorded which). The receptor set was obtained from a woman in her 30s who had been exposed to COVID-19.

The chain uses TRBV2 and TRBJ2-5; D may be TRBD2 (6 bases). V lost 7 bases, J lost 5 bases, and 14 bases lay in between. This CDR3 is built from 13 residues. Germline assignment: CDR1 SNHLY and CDR2 FYNNEI. CDR3 in DNA: TGTGCCAGCACTCCGGCGGGGTGGGAGACCCAGTACTTC. Translating gives CASTPAGWETQYF.

This clone appeared many times. The chain has TRBV18 and TRBJ2-6, with a possible D match to TRBD1 (5 bases). CDR1 and CDR2 from the germline V gene are KGHSH and LQKENI. This CDR3 is 15 amino acids long. V lost 3 bases, J lost 0 bases, and 6 bases lay in between. The DNA of the CDR3 is TGTGCCAGCTCACCGGACAACTCTGGGGCCAACGTCCTGACTTTC. Translation gives CASSPDNSGANVLTF. The whole variable domain, remainder taken from reference TRBV18 and TRBJ2-6, is NAGVMQNPRHLVRRRGQEARLRCSPMKGHSHVYWYRQLPEEGLKFMVYLQKENIIDESGMPKERFSAEFPKEGPSILRIQQVVRGDSAAYFCASSPDNSGANVLTFGAGSRLTVL.

In nucleotides, the CDR3 is TGTGCCAGCAGTTTAACAGGGTCGAGGACTGAAGCTTTCTTT. Translation: CASSLTGSRTEAFF. The chain employs TRBV27 and TRBJ1-1; possibly TRBD1 for D (6 bases). The CDR3 length is 14 residues. Germline assignment: CDR1 MNHEY and CDR2 SMNVEV (reference sequence). The V end was cut by 2 bases, the J end by 5 bases, with 12 bases between.

This clone was found once. The genes are TRBV4-3 and TRBJ2-7, with D perhaps matching TRBD1 (6 bases). This CDR3 contains 14 residues. V lost 0 bases, J lost 9 bases, and 15 bases lay in between. Per the germline V gene, CDR1 is LGHNA and CDR2 is YSLEER. Here the CDR3 DNA reads TGCGCCAGCAGCCAAGATAATAAGGGGGTCGGGCAGTACTTC. It is translated as CASSQDNKGVGQYF.

This sequence joins TRBV18 and TRBJ1-1, with 9 nucleotides matching TRBD1. V shed 0 bases, J shed 4 bases, and the junction held 3 bases outside the gene matches. Germline assignment: CDR1 KGHSH and CDR2 LQKENI. The CDR3 length is 15 residues. CDR3 protein: CASSPPDRGSTEAFF. The CDR3 DNA follows: TGTGCCAGCTCACCACCGGACAGGGGATCCACTGAAGCTTTCTTT.

The chain employs TRBV3-1 (or the pseudogene TRBV3-2) and TRBJ1-1; no reliable D call. The V end was cut by 7 bases, the J end by 10 bases, with 13 bases between. This CDR3 is 11 amino acids long. The germline CDR1 and CDR2 sequences are LGHDT and YNNKEL (reference sequence). In DNA, the CDR3 is TGTGCCAGCACCAACGGACTTGGAGCTTTCTTT. Residues: CASTNGLGAFF.

This clone was recorded only once. The chain has TRBV7-6 and TRBJ1-2; 9 bases agree with TRBD1. The V gene's germline CDR1 is SGHVS and CDR2 FNYEAQ. CDR3 length: 17 residues. The V gene end was trimmed by 2 bases and the J gene end by 4 bases; junction bases not matched to a gene: 11. The CDR3 region has the DNA TGTGCCAGCAGCTTAACTATGGACAGGGGAAGAGGCTATGGCTACACCTTC. Its translation: CASSLTMDRGRGYGYTF.

As concerns this clone: At the DNA level, this CDR3 is encoded by other sequences in the same sample as well. The rearrangement links TRBV2 to TRBJ2-7, with a tentative D call TRBD2 (5 bases). Germline CDR1 is SNHLY and CDR2 is FYNNEI. V lost 6 bases and J lost 2, with 11 bases in between. The CDR3 loop spans 13 amino acids. CDR3 coding DNA: TGTGCCAGCAGAAGGACTGAAACCTACGAGCAGTACTTC. This gives the protein CASRRTETYEQYF.